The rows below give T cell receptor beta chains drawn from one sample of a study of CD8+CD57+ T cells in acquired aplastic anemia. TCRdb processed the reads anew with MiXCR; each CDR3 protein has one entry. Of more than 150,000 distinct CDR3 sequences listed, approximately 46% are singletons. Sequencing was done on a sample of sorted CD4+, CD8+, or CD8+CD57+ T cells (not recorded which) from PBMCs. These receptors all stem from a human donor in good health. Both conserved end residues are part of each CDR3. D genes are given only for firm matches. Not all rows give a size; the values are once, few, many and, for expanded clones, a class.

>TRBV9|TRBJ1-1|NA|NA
TGTGCCAGCAGCGCACGTCCGCCGGGAGTTTACACTGAAGCTTTCTTT
CASSARPPGVYTEAFF
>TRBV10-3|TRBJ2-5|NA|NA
TGTGCCAGCAGTTACTCGCGAGGGCAGGAGACCCAGTACTTC
CASSYSRGQETQYF
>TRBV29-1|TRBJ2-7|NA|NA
TGCAGCGTGGGATCTGGGGACGAGCAGTACTTC
CSVGSGDEQYF
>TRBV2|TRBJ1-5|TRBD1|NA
TGTGCCAGCAGTGCTCAGACAGGGGATCAGCCCCAGCATTTT
CASSAQTGDQPQHF
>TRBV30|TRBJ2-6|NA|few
TGTGCCTCAAGGGTGGTTGGGGCCAACGTCCTGACTTTC
CASRVVGANVLTF
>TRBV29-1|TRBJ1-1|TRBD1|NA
TGCAGCGTTGAGAGGACAGGGGACACTGAAGCTTTCTTT
CSVERTGDTEAFF
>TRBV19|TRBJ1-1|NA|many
TGTGCCAGTAGTATAGGAATAGTGACGGCAGCCACTGAAGCTTTCTTT
CASSIGIVTAATEAFF
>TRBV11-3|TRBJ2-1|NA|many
TGTGCCAGCAGCTTAGGCTTAGGTTACAATGAGCAGTTCTTC
CASSLGLGYNEQFF
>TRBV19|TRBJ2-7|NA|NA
TGTGCCAGTAGTATCAAGGTTGGGGCCTACGAGCAGTACTTC
CASSIKVGAYEQYF
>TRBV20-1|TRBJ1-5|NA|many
TGCAGTGCTAGGAGGGATAGCAATCAGCCCCAGCATTTT
CSARRDSNQPQHF
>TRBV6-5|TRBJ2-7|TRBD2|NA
TGTGCCAGCAGTTCGAGCGGGAGGAGCTCCTACGACCAGTACTTC
CASSSSGRSSYDQYF
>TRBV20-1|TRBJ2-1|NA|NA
TGCAGTGCTCCGGAGGGGCTGATAGACAATGAGCAGTTCTTC
CSAPEGLIDNEQFF
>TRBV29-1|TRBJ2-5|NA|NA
TGCAGCGTTGATTCCCTAGACCAAGAGACCCAGTACTTC
CSVDSLDQETQYF
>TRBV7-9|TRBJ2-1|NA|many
TGTGCCAGCAGAAACTACCTTATGGGGAATGAGCAGTTCTTC
CASRNYLMGNEQFF
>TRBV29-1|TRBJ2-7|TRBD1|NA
TGCAGCGTTGAAAAGGCTGGGACAGCCCTTTACGAGCAGTACTTC
CSVEKAGTALYEQYF
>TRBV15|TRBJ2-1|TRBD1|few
TGTGCCACCAGCAGAGACACAGGGGCCTACAATGAGCAGTTCTTC
CATSRDTGAYNEQFF
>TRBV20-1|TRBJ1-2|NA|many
TGCAGTGCTAGAGATCCCCGGGGGTCCTATGGCTACACCTTC
CSARDPRGSYGYTF
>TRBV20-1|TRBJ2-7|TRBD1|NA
TGCAGTGCCAGTAAAAGCGGCAGGGGGCCCTACGAGCAGTACTTC
CSASKSGRGPYEQYF
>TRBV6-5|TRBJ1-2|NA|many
TGTGCCAGCAGTTACCCTTGGACAGTTAATGGCTACACCTTC
CASSYPWTVNGYTF
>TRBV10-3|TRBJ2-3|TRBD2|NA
TGTGCCAGCAGAGCACTAGCGGGCACGTCCACAGATACGCAGTATTTT
CASRALAGTSTDTQYF
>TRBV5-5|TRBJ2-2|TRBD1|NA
TGTGCCAGCAGCTTTGCGGACAGGGGGACCGGGGAGCTGTTTTTT
CASSFADRGTGELFF
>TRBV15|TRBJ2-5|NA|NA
TGTGCCACCAGCAGAGGGGGTATAGACGGCCCAGAGACCCAGTACTTC
CATSRGGIDGPETQYF
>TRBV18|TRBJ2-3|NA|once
TGTGCCAGCTCACCAGACAGTCTAGATACGCAGTATTTT
CASSPDSLDTQYF
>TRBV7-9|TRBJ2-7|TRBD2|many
TGTGCCAGCAGCTTAGCTCTAGCGGGGAATTACGAGCAGTACTTC
CASSLALAGNYEQYF
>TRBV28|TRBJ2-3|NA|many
TGTGCCAGCAGTCCCTTAGGGGATACGCAGTATTTT
CASSPLGDTQYF
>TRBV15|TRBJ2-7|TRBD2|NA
TGTGCCACCAGCAGAGATTTAATAACGGGACTAGGGGCTTACGAGCAGTACTTC
CATSRDLITGLGAYEQYF
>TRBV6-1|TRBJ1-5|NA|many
TGTGCCAGCAGTGTGCAGGGAGGGAATCAGCCCCAGCATTTT
CASSVQGGNQPQHF
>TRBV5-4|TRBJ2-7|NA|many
TGTGCCAGCAGCAAGGACGTCTCCTACGAGCAGTACTTC
CASSKDVSYEQYF
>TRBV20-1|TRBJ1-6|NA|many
TGCAGTGCTAGAGGAGGGGGGGACAATAATTCACCCCTCCACTTT
CSARGGGDNNSPLHF
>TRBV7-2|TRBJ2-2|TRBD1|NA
TGTGCCAGCAGCAAGGACAGGGGGGAGCTGTTTTTT
CASSKDRGELFF
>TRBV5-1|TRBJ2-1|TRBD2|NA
TGCGCCAGGATACTAGCGAATAAACGTCCAGACAATGAGCAGTTCTTC
CARILANKRPDNEQFF
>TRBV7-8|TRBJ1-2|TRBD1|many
TGTGCCAGCGGCGACAGGGGGCGCCGGTATGGCTACACCTTC
CASGDRGRRYGYTF
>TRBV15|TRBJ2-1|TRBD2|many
TGTGCCACCAGCAATTCGGAGCGGGAGGAGATCCACTCCTACAATGAGCAGTTCTTC
CATSNSEREEIHSYNEQFF
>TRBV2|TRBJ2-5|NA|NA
TGTGCCAGCATGAGCGTGGAGACCCAGTACTTC
CASMSVETQYF
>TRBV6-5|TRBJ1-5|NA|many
TGTGCCAGCAGTTACAGGGGTGCCCAGCCCCAGCATTTT
CASSYRGAQPQHF
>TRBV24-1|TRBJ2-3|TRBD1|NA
TGTGCCACCAGCCCTACAGGGGCCCCGGGAGATACGCAGTATTTT
CATSPTGAPGDTQYF
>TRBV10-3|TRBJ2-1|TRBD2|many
TGTGCCACCGGACAAGACCGGGGGGCCTACAATGAGCAGTTCTTC
CATGQDRGAYNEQFF
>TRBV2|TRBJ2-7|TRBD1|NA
TGTGCCAGCAGTGAGGACAGGGGGGTTGAGCAGTACTTC
CASSEDRGVEQYF
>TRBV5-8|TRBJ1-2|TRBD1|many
TGTGCCAGCAGCAAGGGACAGGGGGGCTATGGCTACACCTTC
CASSKGQGGYGYTF
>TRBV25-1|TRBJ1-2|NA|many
TGTGCCTCGGGAGCCTCGTACTATGGCTACACCTTC
CASGASYYGYTF
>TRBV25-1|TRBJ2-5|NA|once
TGTGCCAGCAGTGAAGGTCGGACTCGGTACCAAGAGACCCAGTACTTC
CASSEGRTRYQETQYF